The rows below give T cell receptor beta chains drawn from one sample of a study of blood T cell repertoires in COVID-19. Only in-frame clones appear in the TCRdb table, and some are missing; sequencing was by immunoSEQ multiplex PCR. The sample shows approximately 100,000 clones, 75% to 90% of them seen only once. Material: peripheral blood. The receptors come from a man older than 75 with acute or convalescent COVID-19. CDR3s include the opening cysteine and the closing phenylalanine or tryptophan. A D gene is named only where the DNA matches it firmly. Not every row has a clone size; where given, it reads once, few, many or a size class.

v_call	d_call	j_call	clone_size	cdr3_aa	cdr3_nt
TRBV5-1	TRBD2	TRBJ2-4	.	CASSFGRGTSGPQGAKNIQYF	TGCGCCAGCAGCTTCGGACGGGGAACTAGCGGGCCCCAGGGGGCCAAAAACATTCAGTACTTC
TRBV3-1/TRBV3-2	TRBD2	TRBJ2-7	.	CASSVSGRGHEQYF	TGTGCCAGCAGTGTAAGCGGGAGGGGACACGAGCAGTACTTC
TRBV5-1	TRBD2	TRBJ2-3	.	CASSALAGDADTQYF	TGCGCCAGCAGCGCACTAGCGGGAGATGCAGATACGCAGTATTTT
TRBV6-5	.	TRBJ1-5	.	CASTFGVNQPQHF	TGTGCCAGTACCTTCGGGGTAAATCAGCCCCAGCATTTT
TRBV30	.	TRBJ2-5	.	CAWDGQFQETQYF	TGTGCCTGGGACGGACAGTTCCAAGAGACCCAGTACTTC
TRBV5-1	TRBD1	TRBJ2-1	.	CASSSRTGESGAFYNEQFF	TGCGCCAGCAGCTCACGGACAGGGGAAAGCGGAGCCTTTTACAATGAGCAGTTCTTC
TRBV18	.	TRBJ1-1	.	CASSPKTVGTEAFF	TGTGCCAGCTCACCAAAGACAGTGGGTACTGAAGCTTTCTTT
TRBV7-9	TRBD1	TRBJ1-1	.	CASTPGQGYTEAFF	TGTGCCAGCACCCCGGGACAGGGCTACACTGAAGCTTTCTTT
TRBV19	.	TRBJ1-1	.	CASSTQGKGPEAFF	TGTGCCAGTAGCACACAGGGTAAGGGACCTGAAGCTTTCTTT
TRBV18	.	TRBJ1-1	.	CASSPRREPTEAFF	TGTGCCAGCTCACCACGGAGGGAACCCACTGAAGCTTTCTTT
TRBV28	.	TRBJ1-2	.	CASSSGTGGYTF	TGTGCCAGCAGTTCCGGAACAGGAGGCTACACCTTC
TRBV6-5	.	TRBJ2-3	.	CASNRGDTQYF	TGTGCCAGCAACCGGGGAGATACGCAGTATTTT
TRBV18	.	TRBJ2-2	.	CASSPTYQGLTGELFF	TGTGCCAGCTCACCAACGTACCAGGGCCTCACCGGGGAGCTGTTTTTT
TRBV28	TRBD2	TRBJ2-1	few	CASIPPGLVSYNEQFF	TGTGCCAGCATCCCCCCAGGACTAGTCTCCTACAATGAGCAGTTCTTC
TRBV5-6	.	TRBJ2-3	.	CASSAAGVPDTQYF	TGTGCCAGCAGCGCAGCAGGGGTACCAGATACGCAGTATTTT
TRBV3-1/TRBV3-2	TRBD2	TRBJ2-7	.	CASSQPGLAGVYEQYF	TGTGCCAGCAGCCAACCAGGACTAGCGGGAGTTTACGAGCAGTACTTC
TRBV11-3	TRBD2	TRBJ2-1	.	CASSLRTSGSGEQFF	TGTGCCAGCAGCCTAAGGACTAGCGGGAGTGGCGAGCAGTTCTTC
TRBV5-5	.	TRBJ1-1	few	CASSPGNTEAFF	TGTGCCAGCAGCCCGGGTAACACTGAAGCTTTCTTT
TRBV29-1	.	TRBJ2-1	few	CSVGSGVDEQFF	TGCAGCGTTGGGTCAGGGGTCGATGAGCAGTTCTTC
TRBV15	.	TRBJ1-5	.	CATSRDSNTGSGNQPQHF	TGTGCCACCAGCAGGGACAGTAATACCGGTAGTGGCAATCAGCCCCAGCATTTT
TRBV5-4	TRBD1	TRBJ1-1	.	CASGFNRGTEAFF	TGTGCCAGCGGATTTAACAGGGGCACTGAAGCTTTCTTT
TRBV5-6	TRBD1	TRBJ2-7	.	CASSSGTGRGGEQYF	TGTGCCAGCAGTTCTGGGACAGGGAGAGGGGGCGAGCAGTACTTC
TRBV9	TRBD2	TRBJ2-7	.	CASSVGLAVYEQYF	TGTGCCAGCAGCGTAGGGCTAGCGGTCTACGAGCAGTACTTC
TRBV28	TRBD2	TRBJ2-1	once	CASSSPLAGVGNEQFF	TGTGCCAGCAGTTCCCCGCTAGCGGGAGTTGGGAATGAGCAGTTCTTC
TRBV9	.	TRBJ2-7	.	CASSATGYEQYF	TGTGCCAGCAGCGCCACGGGTTACGAGCAGTACTTC
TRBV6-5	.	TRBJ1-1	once	CASRPSGEEAFF	TGTGCCAGCAGACCTTCAGGGGAGGAAGCTTTCTTT
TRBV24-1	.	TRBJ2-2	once	CATTRGIPNLNTGELFF	TGTGCCACCACTAGGGGGATCCCAAACCTCAACACCGGGGAGCTGTTTTTT
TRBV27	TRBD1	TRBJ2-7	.	CASSLAGTGVYEQYF	TGTGCCAGCAGTTTAGCCGGGACAGGGGTTTACGAGCAGTACTTC
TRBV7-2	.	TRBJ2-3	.	CASSLGSGMYLGTQYF	TGTGCCAGCAGCTTAGGGTCAGGGATGTACTTGGGTACGCAGTATTTT